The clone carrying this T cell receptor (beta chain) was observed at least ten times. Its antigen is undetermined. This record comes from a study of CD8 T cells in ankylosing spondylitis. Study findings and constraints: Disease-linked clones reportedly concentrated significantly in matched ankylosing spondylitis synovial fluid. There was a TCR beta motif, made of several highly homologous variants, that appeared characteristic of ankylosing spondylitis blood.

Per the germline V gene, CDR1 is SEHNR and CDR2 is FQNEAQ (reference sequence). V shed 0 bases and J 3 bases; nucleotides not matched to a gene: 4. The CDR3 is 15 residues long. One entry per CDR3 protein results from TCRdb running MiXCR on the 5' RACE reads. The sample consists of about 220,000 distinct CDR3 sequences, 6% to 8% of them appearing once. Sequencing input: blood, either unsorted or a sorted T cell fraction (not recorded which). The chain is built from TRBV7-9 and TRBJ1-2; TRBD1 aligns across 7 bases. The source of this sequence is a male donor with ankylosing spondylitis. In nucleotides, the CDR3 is TGTGCCAGCAGCTTAGCTCTACAGGGGCACTATGGCTACACCTTC. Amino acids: CASSLALQGHYGYTF.